This entry is about one T cell receptor (beta chain). The sample comes from a study of blood T cell repertoires in COVID-19. Study context: Both acute and convalescent COVID-19 samples were obtained from the United States, Italy and Spain.

Participants were aged about 18 to 100 years from some 24 US areas. Cohort allocation depended upon clinical history that participants reported. In the 2 weeks before study entry, exposed participants met a COVID-19 case, which was PCR-confirmed or clinician-diagnosed. Here immunoSEQ multiplex PCR was the method, and the copy in TCRdb shows in-frame clones only, minus some. The data contain about 280,000 clones, about four fifths of them singletons. Sequences were obtained from PBMCs or T cells enriched from blood (not recorded which). The source of this sequence is a middle-aged man who had been exposed to COVID-19.

The CDR3 protein is CASQAGPREQYF. Here the CDR3 DNA reads TGTGCCAGCCAAGCGGGTCCCAGGGAGCAGTACTTC. The chain employs TRBV10-3 and TRBJ2-7, with D possibly TRBD2 on 6 matching bases. Trimming took 10 bases from V and 7 from J, leaving 17 bases between them. The CDR3 loop spans 12 amino acids. The germline V gene has CDR1 ENHRY and CDR2 SYGVKD.